The rows below give T cell receptor beta chains drawn from one sample of a study of T cell responses to AZD1222 COVID-19 vaccine. The table came from immunoSEQ multiplex PCR; TCRdb's copy has only in-frame clones and leaves some out. This table has 90,000 to 130,000 clones, 92% appearing once. The sequences come from peripheral blood, collected 28 days after the second AZD1222 dose. All receptors come from an adult who received the AZD1222 COVID-19 vaccine. Both conserved end residues are part of each CDR3.

TRBJ2-2	TRBV19	CASSSQGNTGELFF
TRBJ1-1	TRBV21-1	CASSKGEGVTEAFF
TRBJ1-2	TRBV7-2	CASSLAPGQGSGGYTF
TRBJ1-1	TRBV6-5	CASLGQGANTEAFF
TRBJ1-6	TRBV7-2	CASSLGVAGNSPLHF
TRBJ1-1	TRBV6-2/TRBV6-3	CASSAHRLEAFF
TRBJ1-2	TRBV11-2	CASSGTGGGYTF
TRBJ2-1	TRBV6-6	CASSYPRSSYNEQFF
TRBJ2-7	TRBV2	CASSELQGTYEQYF
TRBJ2-2	TRBV5-1	CASSPRGANTGELFF
TRBJ1-5	TRBV7-2	CASSLVENQPQHF
TRBJ2-2	TRBV18	CASSPITATGELFF
TRBJ1-6	TRBV20-1	CSASSGQPYNSPLHF
TRBJ2-5	TRBV4-2	CASSARGSRETQYF
TRBJ2-1	TRBV7-2	CASSLHGGEQFF
TRBJ1-2	TRBV2	CASSGGRDRNYGYTF
TRBJ2-7	TRBV4-2	CASSRRDRGSYEQYF
TRBJ2-3	TRBV4-3	CASSQESQRASTDTQYF
TRBJ2-5	TRBV12-3/TRBV12-4	CASSSRGAETQYF
TRBJ2-7	TRBV7-9	CASSVTDREGSYEQYF
TRBJ1-4	TRBV28	CASSLMREKLFF
TRBJ2-7	TRBV29-1	CSVEVNSVEQYF
TRBJ1-4	TRBV3-1/TRBV3-2	CASSQSGTPYEKLFF
TRBJ2-7	TRBV19	CASSIAGYEQYF
TRBJ1-5	TRBV6-6	CASTYRVNQPQHF
TRBJ1-2	TRBV9	CASSQGKSYGYTF
TRBJ2-1	TRBV24-1	CATSDLTGGTYNEQFF